This T cell receptor beta chain was found in a study of blood T cell repertoires in COVID-19 (dated by TCRdb to the early 2020s). General notes on the study: Collaborator samples came from the United States, Italy and Spain and covered acute and convalescent phases of COVID-19. The material from the prospective study consisted of cDNA or gDNA derived from T cells, B-cell-depleted T cells, or PBMCs. Subjects who had been exposed to COVID-19, were actively infected with it, or had recovered from it provided the deeply sampled blood TCRbeta repertoires that made up the dataset. The repertoires were released in a freely available public database meant as a resource for research on the immune response to SARS-CoV-2. The samples were drawn from the first 160 participants of the ongoing ImmuneRACE study and from over a thousand subjects provided by 6 global collaborators. Nearly every sample came with metadata listing a de-identified subject ID, COVID-19 status, age in years and sex. HLA class I and class II types, where available, came from metadata supplied by the sample provider rather than from assay-based typing. General conclusions and limits of the study: The quantity of clinical and demographic metadata differed by source and by participant and was supplied without curation.

TCRbeta CDR3 regions were amplified from genomic DNA by means of the immunoSEQ Assay, a bias-controlled multiplex PCR. The authors processed their data as follows. The number of nucleated cells in each sample was estimated by amplification of reference gene primers within the assay. To quantify the absolute abundance of each unique TCRbeta CDR3 rearrangement, sequence reads were collapsed and filtered. Productive Simpson clonality was computed per sample as the square root of Simpson's diversity index over productive rearrangements. TCRdb stores this immuneACCESS table with in-frame sequences only. Part of the clones is absent; in the studies checked, under half of the shortfall reflects unresolved V genes, and no reason is known for the rest. V and J calls and clone size are copied from that table; D and trimming were computed from the DNA. This sample is represented by roughly 140,000 clones; around 80% of them were singletons. The ten largest make up around 2.1% of the sample.

CDR1 and CDR2 are drawn from the germline V gene: SGHRS, YFSETQ. The CDR3 contains 16 residues, cysteine and phenylalanine counted. Solely the CDR3 DNA is kept, with 48 bases framed from the first base. V has 0 bases trimmed and J has 15 bases trimmed; junction bases matching no gene number 13. Whole blood was collected in K2EDTA tubes by collaborating institutions according to the institutions' own protocols. For TCRbeta analysis, collaborator samples were shipped as frozen whole blood, as isolated PBMCs, or as DNA extracted from either sample type. As to this clone: The antigen it binds to is not known. No much larger clone exists at a distance of one base, and base qualities are not known.

The sequence joins TRBV5-1 to TRBJ2-1, and 12 bases in between align with TRBD2. Sequenced input: peripheral blood. The clonotype comes from a woman aged 60 to 75 with acute or convalescent COVID-19. The nucleotide sequence reads TGCGCCAGCAGCTTGGCTTCTAGCGGGAGGGGGCGGCATCGGTTCTTC. This is translated as CASSLASSGRGRHRFF.